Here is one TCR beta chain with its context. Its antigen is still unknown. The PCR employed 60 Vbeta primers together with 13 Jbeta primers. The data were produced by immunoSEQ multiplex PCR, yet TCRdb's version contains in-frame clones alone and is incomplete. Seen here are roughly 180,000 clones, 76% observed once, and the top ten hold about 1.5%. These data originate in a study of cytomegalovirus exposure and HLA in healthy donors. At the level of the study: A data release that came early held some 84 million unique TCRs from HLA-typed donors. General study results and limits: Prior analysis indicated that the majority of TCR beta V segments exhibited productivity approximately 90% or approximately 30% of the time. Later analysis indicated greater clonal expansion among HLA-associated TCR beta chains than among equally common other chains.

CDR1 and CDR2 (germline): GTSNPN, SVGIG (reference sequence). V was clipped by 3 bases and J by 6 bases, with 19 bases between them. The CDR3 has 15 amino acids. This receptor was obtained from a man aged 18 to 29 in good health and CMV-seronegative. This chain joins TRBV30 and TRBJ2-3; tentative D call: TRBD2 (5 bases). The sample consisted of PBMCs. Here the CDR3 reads CAWSFSGIPGDTQYF. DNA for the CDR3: TGTGCCTGGAGCTTTTCGGGAATACCGGGGGATACGCAGTATTTT.